The T cell receptor beta chain described here comes from a study of CD8 T cells in ankylosing spondylitis. Study findings and constraints: Reactive arthritis synovial fluid and blood were previously reported to contain some motif variants. Disease-associated clonotypes exhibited CD8+ identity and were relatively infrequent in peripheral blood. Disease-linked clones reportedly showed significant enrichment in matched ankylosing spondylitis synovial fluid.

This clonotype was detected ten times or more. The target antigen is unknown. The germline V and J ends were trimmed by 0 bases and 5 bases, with 15 bases remaining between them. Germline assignment: CDR1 SGDLS and CDR2 YYNGEE. This CDR3 is 16 amino acids long. In making TCR beta libraries, quantitative 5'-RACE with molecular barcodes was used. TCRdb recomputed calls from the 5' RACE reads with MiXCR, one row per CDR3 protein. In the table there are about 39,000 distinct CDR3 sequences, approximately 3% of which are singletons. The TCR was taken from a male donor with ankylosing spondylitis or in good health (not recorded which). The chain carries TRBV9 and TRBJ2-1; a weak D match, TRBD2 (6 bases). Input material: blood, either unsorted or a sorted T cell fraction (not recorded which). This chain's CDR3 is CASSVATGVTDNEQFF. CDR3 bases: TGTGCCAGCAGCGTAGCAACGGGAGTTACTGACAATGAGCAGTTCTTC.